This T cell receptor beta chain appears in the sequencing data of a study of blood T cell repertoires in COVID-19. Study overall: COVID-19 samples collected from the United States, Italy and Spain covered acute and convalescent phases. Sources were T cells, B-cell-depleted T cells, or PBMCs; the material itself was cDNA or gDNA.

This CDR3 region has 17 residues. Germline assignment: CDR1 SNHLY and CDR2 FYNNEI. Trimming at V came to 0 bases and at J to 9 bases, leaving 10 bases not matched to a gene. TCRdb's table, derived via immunoSEQ multiplex PCR, lists solely in-frame clones and lacks some. The sample includes 200,000 to 300,000 clones, over 80% of them seen just once. The chain has TRBV2 and TRBJ2-1; 11 bases align to TRBD1. The sequencing sample was made of peripheral blood. The receptor was derived from an older woman with active or convalescent COVID-19. The DNA of the CDR3 is TGTGCCAGCAGTGAAGCGGGGGAAGGGACAGGGGGTTCTGAGCAGTTCTTC. It yields the protein CASSEAGEGTGGSEQFF.